The 29 T cell receptor beta chains presented below share a single source sample, sequenced in a study of shared clonotypes between healthy human individuals. Method: immunoSEQ multiplex PCR; TCRdb's copy keeps in-frame clones and lacks some. This table has approximately 2.3 million clones, about 92% appearing once. Sequencing input: naive CD4+ T cells from PBMCs. Subset noted: CD45RA+ positively selected. These receptors were collected from a man in his late teens or twenties in good health. Some clones in this sample may be carry-over from other donors' samples.

This clone was counted between two and nine times. This sequence joins TRBV19 and TRBJ1-5, with D perhaps matching TRBD1 (5 bases). The length of the CDR3 is 14 residues. CDR1 and CDR2 from the germline V gene are LNHDA and SQIVND (reference sequence). Trimming left V 5 bases short and J 4 bases short, with 12 bases between. CDR3 DNA: TGTGCCAGTAGTTCGAGGGGCGGTAATCAGCCCCAGCATTTT. Translated, it gives CASSSRGGNQPQHF.

The chain couples TRBV6-6 to TRBJ1-4; D gene uncertain. The CDR3 runs to 13 residues. Trimming stripped 6 bases from V and 3 bases from J, with 8 bases between. Germline V gives CDR1 MNHNY, CDR2 SVGAGI (reference sequence). CDR3 sequence: CASRRAPNEKLFF. The DNA of the CDR3 is TGTGCCAGCAGACGAGCCCCTAATGAAAAACTGTTTTTT.

This chain links TRBV5-4 with TRBJ1-2, with a tentative D call TRBD1 (6 bases). The CDR3 consists of 14 residues. Trimming removed 2 bases from V and 0 bases from J, with 8 bases in between. Germline loops: CDR1 SGHNT, CDR2 YYREEE (reference sequence). In nucleotides, the CDR3 is TGTGCCAGCAGCTTTCGGACAGCTAACTATGGCTACACCTTC. It encodes CASSFRTANYGYTF.

Note on this clone: Other DNA sequences in the sample encode the same CDR3. The chain combines TRBV5-4 with TRBJ2-3; D uncertain. The germline V gene has CDR1 SGHNT and CDR2 YYREEE (reference sequence). Trimming left V 4 bases short and J 0 bases short, with 3 bases between. CDR3 size: 12 residues. This CDR3 is CASSPSTDTQYF. For the CDR3, the DNA is TGTGCCAGCAGCCCGAGCACAGATACGCAGTATTTT.

Concerning this clone: The same CDR3 also results from other DNA sequences found in this sample. The chain has TRBV18 and TRBJ2-7; D is uncertain. The length of the CDR3 is 13 residues. Trimming left V 2 bases short and J 4 bases short, with 9 bases between. Germline V lookup: CDR1 KGHSH, CDR2 LQKENI. The CDR3 region has the DNA TGTGCCAGCTCACCAGGGGTTGGTTACGAGCAGTACTTC. Translating it yields CASSPGVGYEQYF.

The rearrangement links TRBV7-8 to TRBJ2-5, with a possible D match to TRBD2 (6 bases). The CDR3 runs to 18 residues. V was cut by 1 base and J by 5 bases, with 23 bases left in between. Germline V gives CDR1 SGHVS, CDR2 FQNEAQ. CDR3 sequence reads: CASSLVRKTGAFGETQYF. The CDR3 DNA sequence: TGTGCCAGCAGCTTAGTCAGGAAAACGGGAGCTTTTGGGGAGACCCAGTACTTC.

The J gene is TRBJ2-7, the V gene TRBV7-6; 12 nucleotides agree with TRBD2. The CDR3 runs to 15 residues. V shed 4 bases, J shed 1 base, and the junction held 2 bases outside the gene matches. Germline V gene sequence: CDR1 SGHVS, CDR2 FNYEAQ. This chain's CDR3 is CASSSGTSGSYEQYF. The CDR3 DNA sequence: TGTGCCAGCAGCTCCGGGACTAGCGGGTCCTACGAGCAGTACTTC.

CDR3 loop: CASSSRLGDGSMNTEAFF. CDR3 bases: TGTGCCAGCAGCTCTCGATTAGGGGACGGATCCATGAACACTGAAGCTTTCTTT. The gene calls are TRBV9 and TRBJ1-1; D is possibly TRBD1 (5 bases). This CDR3 is built from 18 residues. V was cut by 4 bases and J by 0 bases, with 22 bases left in between. Germline loops: CDR1 SGDLS, CDR2 YYNGEE.

The CDR3 DNA reads as TGTGCCAGCAGCCAAGGGGGGCCAGATACGCAGTATTTT. Protein: CASSQGGPDTQYF. This rearrangement joins TRBV4-2 to TRBJ2-3, with TRBD1 as a possible D gene (6 bases). This CDR3 spans 13 amino acids. V lost 1 base to trimming and J lost 4 bases, with 6 bases between them. Germline-derived CDR1 and CDR2 are LGHNA and YNFKEQ.

The chain is built from TRBV2 and TRBJ1-5; D is ambiguous. Deletions cut 7 bases from V and 2 bases from J, with 12 bases between. The CDR3 runs to 14 residues. The germline gives CDR1 SNHLY, CDR2 FYNNEI. Written as DNA, the CDR3 is TGTGCCAGCACCTGGGATCGGGGCAATCAGCCCCAGCATTTT. Its translation is CASTWDRGNQPQHF. Filled out from reference TRBV2 and TRBJ1-5, the complete variable domain reads EPEVTQTPSHQVTQMGQEVILRCVPISNHLYFYWYRQILGQKVEFLVSFYNNEISEKSEIFDDQFSVERPDGSNFTLKIRSTKLEDSAMYFCASTWDRGNQPQHFGDGTRLSIL.

The V gene is TRBV7-3, the J gene TRBJ2-1; D may match TRBD1 or TRBD2 (5 bases each). This CDR3 contains 14 residues. Germline V gene data show CDR1 as SGHTA and CDR2 as FQGTGA. The V gene lost 1 base and the J gene lost 5 bases, with 9 bases spanning the gap. CDR3 amino acids: CASSLIGTHNEQFF. The DNA for the CDR3 is TGTGCCAGCAGCTTAATCGGGACCCACAATGAGCAGTTCTTC. Drawing the rest from reference TRBV7-3 and TRBJ2-1, the complete variable domain is GAGVSQTPSNKVTEKGKYVELRCDPISGHTALYWYRQSLGQGPEFLIYFQGTGAADDSGLPNDRFFAVRPEGSVSTLKIQRTERGDSAVYLCASSLIGTHNEQFFGPGTRLTVL.

The gene calls are TRBV9 and TRBJ2-1; maybe TRBD2 (5 bases). In germline, CDR1 is SGDLS, CDR2 YYNGEE. The CDR3 contains 14 residues. V was shortened by 2 bases and J by 5 bases, with 11 bases between the two germline ends. This chain's CDR3 is CASSVQAVNNEQFF. The CDR3 bases are TGTGCCAGCAGCGTCCAAGCGGTTAACAATGAGCAGTTCTTC.

The chain links TRBV12-5 to TRBJ2-7; TRBD1 matches at 8 bases. V lost 4 bases to trimming and J lost 0 bases; unmatched junction nucleotides: 8. Per the germline V gene, CDR1 is LGHNT and CDR2 is FRNRAP. The CDR3 runs to 16 residues. For the CDR3, the DNA is TGTGCTAGTGGTTCCGGTAAAGGACAGGGCTCCTACGAGCAGTACTTC. Translating it yields CASGSGKGQGSYEQYF.

The rearrangement joins TRBV27 to TRBJ2-5; TRBD1 agrees at 8 bases. The DNA matches TRBJ2-7 better at its end, which makes the J call doubtful. CDR1 is MNHEY, CDR2 SMNVEV, per germline (reference sequence). This CDR3 contains 16 residues. CDR3 region: CASTRIGQGAFYEQYF. CDR3 in DNA: TGTGCCAGCACCCGAATCGGACAGGGTGCTTTCTACGAGCAGTACTTC.

The chain recombines TRBV11-2 with TRBJ2-7; D unclear. V was clipped by 1 base and J by 1 base, with 8 bases between them. Per the germline V gene, CDR1 is SGHAT and CDR2 is FQNNGV. This CDR3 is 14 amino acids long. The CDR3 sequence: CASSLVGFSYEQYF. The CDR3 DNA reads TGTGCCAGCAGCTTAGTTGGTTTTTCCTACGAGCAGTACTTC. Variable domain in full (rest from reference TRBV11-2 and TRBJ2-7): EAGVAQSPRYKIIEKRQSVAFWCNPISGHATLYWYQQILGQGPKLLIQFQNNGVVDDSQLPKDRFSAERLKGVDSTLKIQPAKLEDSAVYLCASSLVGFSYEQYFGPGTRLTVT.

This sequence joins TRBV2 and TRBJ2-1, with TRBD1 matching 8 bases. The germline V gene has CDR1 SNHLY and CDR2 FYNNEI. J was trimmed by 5 bases and V by 6 bases; bases with no gene match: 9. The CDR3 consists of 15 residues. The CDR3 loop is CASRRDRGGDNEQFF. The CDR3 nucleotides are TGTGCCAGCAGACGCGACAGGGGCGGTGACAATGAGCAGTTCTTC.

The V and J genes are TRBV29-1 and TRBJ1-2; TRBD1 agrees at 11 bases. The V gene end was trimmed by 3 bases and the J gene end by 7 bases; junction bases not matched to a gene: 10. Germline CDR1 is SQVTM and CDR2 is ANQGSEA. This CDR3 comprises 15 residues. CDR3 sequence (DNA): TGCAGCGTTGACCTCAAAAGGGGGACAGGGGGTGGCTACACCTTC. The encoded protein is CSVDLKRGTGGGYTF.

CDR3 in amino acids: CAISPARDAGELFF. The CDR3, as DNA: TGTGCCATCAGCCCTGCGAGGGATGCCGGGGAGCTGTTTTTT. This chain uses TRBV10-3 with TRBJ2-2; perhaps TRBD2 as D (5 bases). Trimming left V 6 bases short and J 6 bases short, with 14 bases between. There are 14 residues in the CDR3. Germline assignment: CDR1 ENHRY and CDR2 SYGVKD.

The chain employs TRBV28 and TRBJ1-5, with D tentatively TRBD1 (6 bases). The CDR3 is 15 residues long. The germline CDR1 and CDR2 sequences are MDHEN and SYDVKM. The ends were cut back, 5 bases at V and 2 bases at J, with 13 bases in the middle. The CDR3, as DNA: TGTGCCAGCAGTGGGGGACACCGAGGCAATCAGCCCCAGCATTTT. This codes for CASSGGHRGNQPQHF. The full variable domain, with the rest looked up from reference TRBV28 and TRBJ1-5, is DVKVTQSSRYLVKRTGEKVFLECVQDMDHENMFWYRQDPGLGLRLIYFSYDVKMKEKGDIPEGYSVSREKKERFSLILESASTNQTSMYLCASSGGHRGNQPQHFGDGTRLSIL.

V usage is TRBV29-1 and J usage is TRBJ1-4; 9 bases align to TRBD1. The CDR3 spans 14 residues. V lost 6 bases and J lost 8; bases outside the gene matches: 10. Looked up from germline, CDR1 is SQVTM and CDR2 is ANQGSEA. The CDR3 DNA reads TGCAGCGTCTTACCGGGACAGGGTATCGAAAAACTGTTTTTT. Its protein product is CSVLPGQGIEKLFF.

V usage is TRBV5-4 and J usage is TRBJ1-4; D might be TRBD1 (5 bases). Between the trimmed V and J ends, which lost 0 bases and 0 bases, there was a span of 9 bases. Germline CDR1 is SGHNT and CDR2 is YYREEE (reference sequence). The CDR3 length is 16 residues. This CDR3 reads CASSLGRAATNEKLFF. DNA for the CDR3: TGTGCCAGCAGCTTGGGCAGGGCCGCAACTAATGAAAAACTGTTTTTT. The variable domain in full, completed from reference TRBV5-4 and TRBJ1-4, reads ETGVTQSPTHLIKTRGQQVTLRCSSQSGHNTVSWYQQALGQGPQFIFQYYREEENGRGNFPPRFSGLQFPNYSSELNVNALELDDSALYLCASSLGRAATNEKLFFGSGTQLSVL.

The V gene is TRBV27, the J gene TRBJ1-5; TRBD1 agrees at 7 bases. Germline CDR1 and CDR2: MNHEY and SMNVEV (reference sequence). The V and J ends lost 2 bases and 7 bases, in that order; junction bases with no gene match: 8. The CDR3 sequence is 15 residues long. The CDR3 region has the DNA TGTGCCAGCAGTTTAACCCTCACAGGGGACCAGCCCCAGCATTTT. Translation: CASSLTLTGDQPQHF.

The rearrangement links TRBV6-5 to TRBJ1-2; no clear D. Germline CDR1 reads MNHEY; CDR2 reads SVGAGI. Trimming took off 6 bases at V and 8 bases at J, with 13 bases between the two ends. This CDR3 contains 12 residues. The CDR3 DNA follows: TGTGCCAGCAGCTCGAGGGTTGGGGGCTACACCTTC. Its translation: CASSSRVGGYTF.

The sample holds one count of this clone. The chain combines TRBV15 with TRBJ1-5; the match to TRBD1 covers 11 bases. The germline V gene encodes CDR1 LNHNV and CDR2 YYDKDF (reference sequence). After removal of 0 bases from V and 7 bases from J, the junction contained 5 bases not matched to a gene. This CDR3 is 16 amino acids long. CDR3: CATSRDTGTGGQPQHF. In DNA, the CDR3 is TGTGCCACCAGCAGAGATACAGGGACAGGGGGACAGCCCCAGCATTTT. Full variable domain (rest looked up from reference TRBV15 and TRBJ1-5): DAMVIQNPRYQVTQFGKPVTLSCSQTLNHNVMYWYQQKSSQAPKLLFHYYDKDFNNEADTPDNFQSRRPNTSFCFLDIRSPGLGDTAMYLCATSRDTGTGGQPQHFGDGTRLSIL.

V usage is TRBV29-1 and J usage is TRBJ1-6, with TRBD1 identical over 9 bases. The CDR3 runs to 13 residues. The V segment lost 6 bases and the J segment 10 bases; nucleotides outside the gene matches: 7. From germline, CDR1 is SQVTM and CDR2 ANQGSEA. The CDR3 spells CSVSGQGGSPLHF. DNA of the CDR3: TGCAGCGTCTCGGGACAGGGAGGCTCACCCCTCCACTTT.

This chain connects TRBV5-1 to TRBJ1-2; weak D call: TRBD1 (6 bases). Trimming stripped 0 bases from V and 6 bases from J, with 12 bases between. Germline CDR1 is SGHRS and CDR2 is YFSETQ. The CDR3 has 14 residues. CDR3 protein: CASSLADTGHGYTF. The DNA for the CDR3 is TGCGCCAGCAGCTTGGCCGATACAGGGCATGGCTACACCTTC.

The gene calls are TRBV5-6 and TRBJ2-4, with a weak D call TRBD2 (6 bases). The CDR3 consists of 15 residues. The V end lost 4 bases, the J end lost 1 base, and 12 bases lay between the germline ends. Germline V gives CDR1 SGHDT, CDR2 YYEEEE. The CDR3 loop is CASSPPGGAKNIQYF. The CDR3 nucleotides read TGTGCCAGCAGCCCCCCAGGAGGGGCCAAAAACATTCAGTACTTC.

The V call is TRBV2, the J call TRBJ2-5; D ambiguous. The CDR3 has 14 residues. Trimming took off 8 bases at V and 1 base at J, with 14 bases between the two ends. Germline CDR1 reads SNHLY; CDR2 reads FYNNEI. CDR3 sequence: CASAQTATQETQYF. The CDR3, as DNA: TGTGCCAGCGCCCAGACTGCCACCCAAGAGACCCAGTACTTC.

This chain joins TRBV5-1 and TRBJ2-3; TRBD2 is a possible D gene (6 bases). The V gene lost 6 bases and the J gene lost 0 bases, with 17 bases spanning the gap. CDR3 length: 16 residues. Looked up from germline, CDR1 is SGHRS and CDR2 is YFSETQ. The CDR3 nucleotides are TGCGCCAGCACCTTTCTGGCGGGACTTAGCACAGATACGCAGTATTTT. Translation: CASTFLAGLSTDTQYF.